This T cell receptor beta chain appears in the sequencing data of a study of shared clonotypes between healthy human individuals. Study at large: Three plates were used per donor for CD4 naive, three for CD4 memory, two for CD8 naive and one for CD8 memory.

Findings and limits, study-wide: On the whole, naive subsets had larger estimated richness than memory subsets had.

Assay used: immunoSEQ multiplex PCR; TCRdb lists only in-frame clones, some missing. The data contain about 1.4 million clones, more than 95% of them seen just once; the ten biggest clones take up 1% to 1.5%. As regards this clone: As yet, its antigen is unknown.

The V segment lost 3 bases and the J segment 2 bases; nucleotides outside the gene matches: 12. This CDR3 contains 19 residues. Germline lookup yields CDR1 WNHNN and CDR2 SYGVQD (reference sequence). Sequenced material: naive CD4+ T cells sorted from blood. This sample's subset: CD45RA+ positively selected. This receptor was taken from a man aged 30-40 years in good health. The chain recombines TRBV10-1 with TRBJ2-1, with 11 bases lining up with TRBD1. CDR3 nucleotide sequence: TGCGCCAGCAGTGACAGGACAGGGGGCTTAACTTCACCCTACAATGAGCAGTTCTTC. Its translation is CASSDRTGGLTSPYNEQFF.